This T cell receptor beta chain originates from a study of T cells in women clearing cervical HPV infection. Germline-derived CDR1 and CDR2 are SGHTA and FQGTGA. The CDR3 has 12 amino acids. A note on this clone: The sequenced fragment ends 3 residues before the CDR3 boundary, so the rest is inferred from the germline J gene.

The assay was immunoSEQ multiplex PCR, and TCRdb's table has in-frame clones only and misses some. This repertoire includes some 30,000 clones. The chain links TRBV7-3 to TRBJ1-2; D not certain. This receptor was obtained from a woman aged 18 to 75 with a cervical HPV16 infection that either progressed to CIN3+ or cleared (not recorded which). The sample comprised blood buffy coat. CDR3 bases read: TGTGCCAGCAGCTTAGGTAGCGATACC. As protein: CASSLGSDT. The CDR3, in full, reads CASSLGSDTYTF.